The 21 T cell receptor beta chains given below trace back to one sample, sequenced in a study of cytomegalovirus exposure and HLA in healthy donors. Primers included in the PCR were 60 Vbeta and 13 Jbeta primers. Clones were read by immunoSEQ multiplex PCR, and TCRdb kept only the in-frame ones, dropping some. This sample carries about 94,000 clones, over 70% of them seen once, and the ten largest clones take around 20%. Sequenced: PBMCs. The source is a man aged 25-40 years in good health and CMV-seropositive.

The CDR3 bases are TGCGCCAGCAGCTTGGCGGCAGGGGGACAGCCCCAGCATTTT. This translates into CASSLAAGGQPQHF. The chain links TRBV5-1 to TRBJ1-5, with TRBD1 identical over 7 bases. Germline loops: CDR1 SGHRS, CDR2 YFSETQ. The length of the CDR3 is 14 residues. The V gene end was trimmed by 0 bases and the J gene end by 7 bases; junction bases not matched to a gene: 4.

The rearrangement joins TRBV6-1 to TRBJ2-7; 14 nucleotides agree with TRBD2. Germline V lookup: CDR1 MNHNS, CDR2 SASEGT. The CDR3 totals 14 residues. V lost 6 bases, J lost 6 bases, and 4 bases stayed unmatched. The DNA of the CDR3 is TGTGCCAGCAGCCAAGGACTAGCGGGAGGCGAGCAGTACTTC. This translates into CASSQGLAGGEQYF.

The rearrangement joins TRBV7-2 to TRBJ2-3; the match to TRBD2 covers 7 bases. There are 14 residues in the CDR3. CDR1 is SGHTA and CDR2 is FQGNSA in the germline V gene. The trim removed 4 bases at V and 3 bases at J, leaving 4 bases unmatched. CDR3 in DNA: TGTGCCAGCAGCTCGAGCGGGAATACAGATACGCAGTATTTT. It translates to CASSSSGNTDTQYF.

The V and J genes are TRBV6-1 and TRBJ1-5; 7 bases are shared with TRBD1. The CDR3 extends over 14 amino acids. V lost 5 bases and J lost 2; bases outside the gene matches: 3. Germline V gene sequence: CDR1 MNHNS, CDR2 SASEGT. The chain's CDR3 is CASSQGGGNQPQHF. The DNA of the CDR3 is TGTGCCAGCAGTCAGGGGGGAGGCAATCAGCCCCAGCATTTT.

V is TRBV7-2 and J is TRBJ2-7; TRBD2 matches 11 bases. Germline V lookup: CDR1 SGHTA, CDR2 FQGNSA. J lost 2 bases, V lost 9 bases, and 15 bases had no gene match. This CDR3 has 17 amino acids. The CDR3 nucleotides read TGTGCCAGTAGCATACGACACGGGACTAGCGGCCCCTACGAGCAGTACTTC. The encoded protein is CASSIRHGTSGPYEQYF.

The chain carries TRBV2 and TRBJ1-1; no clear D gene. This CDR3 is 11 amino acids long. Germline CDR1 SNHLY, CDR2 FYNNEI. V dropped 2 bases and J dropped 8 bases, with 6 bases sitting between them. CDR3 region: CASSERREAFF. The DNA for the CDR3 is TGTGCCAGCAGTGAAAGGAGGGAAGCTTTCTTT.

This chain connects TRBV19 to TRBJ1-1; the match to TRBD1 covers 8 bases. Germline CDR1 reads LNHDA; CDR2 reads SQIVND (reference sequence). The CDR3 consists of 13 residues. V shed 9 bases, J shed 4 bases, and the junction held 7 bases outside the gene matches. This CDR3 is CASKQGGGTEAFF. DNA of the CDR3: TGTGCCAGCAAACAGGGGGGAGGCACTGAAGCTTTCTTT.

The chain recombines TRBV28 with TRBJ2-7, with D perhaps TRBD1 (6 bases). Germline V gene sequence: CDR1 MDHEN, CDR2 SYDVKM. V lost 4 bases and J 2 bases, leaving 15 bases between the germline ends. This CDR3 comprises 15 residues. This chain's CDR3 is CASSSSSDRAYEQYF. CDR3 in DNA: TGTGCCAGCAGTTCCTCATCGGACAGAGCCTACGAGCAGTACTTC.

This chain joins TRBV7-6 and TRBJ2-7; D possibly corresponds to TRBD2 (6 bases). CDR3 length: 14 amino acids. V dropped 4 bases and J dropped 3 bases, with 13 bases sitting between them. Germline V gene data show CDR1 as SGHVS and CDR2 as FNYEAQ. The CDR3 loop reads CASSSGGIFYEQYF. The CDR3 DNA follows: TGTGCCAGCAGCTCCGGCGGGATTTTCTACGAGCAGTACTTC. The variable domain in full, with the rest retrieved from reference TRBV7-6 and TRBJ2-7, is GAGVSQSPRYKVTKRGQDVALRCDPISGHVSLYWYRQALGQGPEFLTYFNYEAQQDKSGLPNDRFSAERPEGSISTLTIQRTEQRDSAMYRCASSSGGIFYEQYFGPGTRLTVT.

This CDR3 is CASSRRAGATQYF. The CDR3 DNA follows: TGCGCCAGCAGCCGAAGAGCGGGAGCGACCCAGTACTTC. This chain connects TRBV4-3 to TRBJ2-5; 8 bases align to TRBD2. The CDR3 totals 13 residues. Germline CDR1 and CDR2: LGHNA and YSLEER. Trimming cost V 4 bases and J 7 bases; bases outside gene matches: 5.

The chain uses TRBV6-1 and TRBJ1-2; 7 nucleotides agree with TRBD1. The germline V gene has CDR1 MNHNS and CDR2 SASEGT. With V trimmed by 5 bases and J by 3 bases, 0 bases remained unmatched. This CDR3 has 12 amino acids. The CDR3 DNA is TGTGCCAGCAGTACAGGGGACTATGGCTACACCTTC. Residues: CASSTGDYGYTF.

This clone was observed a handful of times. CDR3 sequence: CASSLTRGNYGYTF. The CDR3 DNA sequence: TGTGCCAGCAGTCTTACCAGGGGTAACTATGGCTACACCTTC. The rearrangement uses TRBV6-1 and TRBJ1-2; D might be TRBD1 (6 bases). This CDR3 spans 14 amino acids. V was clipped by 5 bases and J by 1 base, with 11 bases between them. Germline CDR1 is MNHNS and CDR2 is SASEGT.

Only a few counts were recorded for this clone. The CDR3 DNA reads TGTGCCAGCAGCTTACGCTCGGAGTTCGCCTACGAGCAGTACTTC. Translated: CASSLRSEFAYEQYF. This chain links TRBV7-2 with TRBJ2-7, with D hard to call. This CDR3 has 15 residues. Trimming left V 2 bases short and J 2 bases short, with 13 bases between. Per germline, CDR1 SGHTA and CDR2 FQGNSA.

This clone was seen a single time. V usage is TRBV30 and J usage is TRBJ1-1, with D possibly TRBD1 on 5 matching bases. This CDR3 is 14 amino acids long. Germline values: CDR1 GTSNPN, CDR2 SVGIG (reference sequence). V was trimmed by 4 bases and J by 1 base, leaving 13 bases between them. The CDR3 here is CAWMGGSKNTEAFF. The CDR3 DNA is TGTGCCTGGATGGGGGGTTCTAAGAACACTGAAGCTTTCTTT.

This rearrangement joins TRBV9 to TRBJ2-2, with TRBD2 as a possible D gene (6 bases). Germline CDR1 reads SGDLS; CDR2 reads YYNGEE. The CDR3 consists of 16 residues. Trimming cost V 0 bases and J 4 bases, with 13 bases left between them. The CDR3 DNA is TGTGCCAGCAGCGTAGTTCCAGCGGGCCCCACCGGGGAGCTGTTTTTT. This encodes CASSVVPAGPTGELFF.

The rearrangement links TRBV7-6 to TRBJ1-1; D not certain. The CDR3 has 15 residues. The V end lost 5 bases, the J end lost 4 bases, and 17 bases lay between the germline ends. CDR1 is SGHVS, CDR2 FNYEAQ, per germline. CDR3 in DNA: TGTGCCAGCAGCCTCAGTTCGACCGGAGGCACTGAAGCTTTCTTT. Protein product: CASSLSSTGGTEAFF.

CDR3 region: CASSLGTANTEAFF. The CDR3 region has the DNA TGTGCCAGCAGCTTGGGGACAGCGAACACTGAAGCTTTCTTT. The chain is built from TRBV5-4 and TRBJ1-1; possibly TRBD1 for D (6 bases). Trimming removed 0 bases at V and 1 base at J, with 7 bases between. This CDR3 has 14 amino acids. Per germline, CDR1 SGHNT and CDR2 YYREEE (reference sequence).

A note on this clone: The same CDR3 arises from other DNA sequences in this sample as well. The V and J genes are TRBV5-1 and TRBJ2-5; D remains ambiguous. Germline CDR1 and CDR2: SGHRS and YFSETQ. The CDR3 sequence is 14 residues long. V was pared by 9 bases and J by 1 base, with 16 bases between. The CDR3: CATTLESRQETQYF. The CDR3 DNA reads as TGCGCCACCACCCTAGAGTCCCGCCAAGAGACCCAGTACTTC.

There are a few counts of this clone. CDR3: CASSRGLVNTEAFF. CDR3 sequence (DNA): TGTGCCAGCAGCAGGGGGTTGGTGAACACTGAAGCTTTCTTT. The chain carries TRBV7-8 and TRBJ1-1, with D possibly matching TRBD1 (6 bases). Germline V CDR1 and CDR2: SGHVS, FQNEAQ. The germline V and J ends were trimmed by 5 bases and 0 bases, with 10 bases remaining between them. CDR3 size: 14 residues.

The chain has TRBV28 and TRBJ2-1, with 12 bases identical to TRBD2. The J segment lost 8 bases and the V segment lost 3 bases, leaving 8 bases of the junction unmatched. CDR3 length: 16 residues. Germline V gives CDR1 MDHEN, CDR2 SYDVKM. The CDR3 here is CASSFARLAGVYEQFF. Here the CDR3 DNA reads TGTGCCAGCAGTTTCGCCCGACTAGCGGGAGTATATGAGCAGTTCTTC.

The chain carries TRBV4-1 and TRBJ2-5, with 7 bases lining up with TRBD1. The J segment lost 0 bases and the V segment lost 1 base, leaving 17 bases of the junction unmatched. Germline V gene lookup returns CDR1 MGHRA and CDR2 YSYEKL. The CDR3 spans 20 residues. The CDR3 DNA is TGCGCCAGCAGCCAAGCAGGGGGTCACCTTAGGGGCCACTACCAAGAGACCCAGTACTTC. Translation: CASSQAGGHLRGHYQETQYF.